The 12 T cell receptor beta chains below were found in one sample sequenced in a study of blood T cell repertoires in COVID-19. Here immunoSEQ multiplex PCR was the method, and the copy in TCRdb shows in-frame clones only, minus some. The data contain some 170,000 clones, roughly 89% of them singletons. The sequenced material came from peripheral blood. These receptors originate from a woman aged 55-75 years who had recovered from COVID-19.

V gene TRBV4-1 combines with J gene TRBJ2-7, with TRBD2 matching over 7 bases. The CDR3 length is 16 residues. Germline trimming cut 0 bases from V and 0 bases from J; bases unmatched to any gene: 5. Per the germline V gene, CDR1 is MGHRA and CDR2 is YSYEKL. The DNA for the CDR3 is TGCGCCAGCAGCCAAGACTTCACTAGCGACTCCTACGAGCAGTACTTC. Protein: CASSQDFTSDSYEQYF.

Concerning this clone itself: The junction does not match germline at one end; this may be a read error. This CDR3 is CASSQTGQETQYF. CDR3 nucleotide sequence: TGTGCTAGCAGCCAGACAGGGCAAGAGACCCAGTACTTC. The chain links TRBV7-7 to TRBJ2-5; 7 bases are a match to TRBD1. CDR1 is SSHAT and CDR2 is FNYEAQ in the germline V gene (reference sequence). CDR3 length: 13 residues.

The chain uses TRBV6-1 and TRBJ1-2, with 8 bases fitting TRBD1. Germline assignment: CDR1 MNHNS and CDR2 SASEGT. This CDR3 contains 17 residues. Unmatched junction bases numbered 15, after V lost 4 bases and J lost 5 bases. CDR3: CASSASTGAVRGYGYTF. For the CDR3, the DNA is TGTGCCAGCAGTGCCTCGACAGGGGCGGTTCGTGGATATGGCTACACCTTC.

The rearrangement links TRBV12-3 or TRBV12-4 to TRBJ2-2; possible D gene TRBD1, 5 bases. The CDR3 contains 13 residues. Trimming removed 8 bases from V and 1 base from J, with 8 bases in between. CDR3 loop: CASGAQNTGELFF. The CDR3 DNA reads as TGTGCCAGCGGGGCCCAGAACACCGGGGAGCTGTTTTTT.

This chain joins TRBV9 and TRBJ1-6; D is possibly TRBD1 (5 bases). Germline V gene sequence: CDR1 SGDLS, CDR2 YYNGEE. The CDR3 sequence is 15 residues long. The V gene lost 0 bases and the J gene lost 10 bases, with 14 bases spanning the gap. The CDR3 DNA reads TGTGCCAGCAGCGTAGATCAGGGAACTGGCTCACCCCTCCACTTT. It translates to CASSVDQGTGSPLHF.

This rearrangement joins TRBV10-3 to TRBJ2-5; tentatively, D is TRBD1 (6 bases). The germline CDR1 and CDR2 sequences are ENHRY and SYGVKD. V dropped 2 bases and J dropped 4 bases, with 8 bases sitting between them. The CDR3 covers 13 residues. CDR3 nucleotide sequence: TGTGCCATCAGTGAGGGGGGCGGAGAGACCCAGTACTTC. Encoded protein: CAISEGGGETQYF.

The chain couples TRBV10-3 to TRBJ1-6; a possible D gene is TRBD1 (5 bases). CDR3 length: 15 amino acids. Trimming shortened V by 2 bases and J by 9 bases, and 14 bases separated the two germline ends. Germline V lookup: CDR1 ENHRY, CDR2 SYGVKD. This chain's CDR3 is CAISEQGRVGSPLHF. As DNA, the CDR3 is TGTGCCATCAGTGAGCAGGGCAGGGTCGGTTCACCCCTCCACTTT.

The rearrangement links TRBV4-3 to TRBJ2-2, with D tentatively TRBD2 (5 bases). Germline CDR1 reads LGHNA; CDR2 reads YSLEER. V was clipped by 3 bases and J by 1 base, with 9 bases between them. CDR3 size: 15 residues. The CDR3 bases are TGCGCCAGCAGCCACCTAGCACAGAACACCGGGGAGCTGTTTTTT. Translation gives CASSHLAQNTGELFF.

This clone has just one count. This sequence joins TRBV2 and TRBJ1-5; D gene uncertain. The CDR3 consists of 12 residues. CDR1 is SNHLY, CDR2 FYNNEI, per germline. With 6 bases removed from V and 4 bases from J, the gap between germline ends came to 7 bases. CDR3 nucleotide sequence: TGTGCCAGCAGCTCGGGGAATCAGCCCCAGCATTTT. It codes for CASSSGNQPQHF.

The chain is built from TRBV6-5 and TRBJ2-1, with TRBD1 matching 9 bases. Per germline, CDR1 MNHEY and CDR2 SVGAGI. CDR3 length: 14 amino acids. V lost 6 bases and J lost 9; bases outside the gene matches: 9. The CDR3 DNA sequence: TGTGCCAGCAGCGGGGGACAGGGTGTGAGTGAGCAGTTCTTC. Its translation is CASSGGQGVSEQFF.

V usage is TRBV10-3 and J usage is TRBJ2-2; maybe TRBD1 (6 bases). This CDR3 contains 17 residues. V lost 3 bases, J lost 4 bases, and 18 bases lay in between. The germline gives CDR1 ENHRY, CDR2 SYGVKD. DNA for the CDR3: TGTGCCATCAGTGAAATATCCAGGGGCGGTCTCACCGGGGAGCTGTTTTTT. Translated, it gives CAISEISRGGLTGELFF.

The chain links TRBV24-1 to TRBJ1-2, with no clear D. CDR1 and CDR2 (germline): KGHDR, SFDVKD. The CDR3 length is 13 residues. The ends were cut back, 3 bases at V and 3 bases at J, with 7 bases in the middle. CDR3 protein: CATSDPLHYGYTF. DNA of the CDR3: TGTGCCACCAGTGATCCCCTCCACTATGGCTACACCTTC.